The 20 T cell receptor beta chains below were found in one sample sequenced in a study of technical replicates of blood from a few donors. Assay: immunoSEQ multiplex PCR; the TCRdb copy retains only in-frame clones and omits some. The sample gives approximately 100,000 clones, 90% to 97% of which show up once; less than 0.25% is in the top ten. The sample consisted of T cells isolated from PBMCs. The receptors stem from a human donor in good health.

In this sample, this clone turned up once. This chain links TRBV11-3 with TRBJ1-1; no firm D call. With 2 bases removed from V and 5 bases from J, the gap between germline ends came to 6 bases. Germline V gene lookup returns CDR1 SGHNT and CDR2 YENEEA. CDR3 length: 12 amino acids. CDR3 sequence reads: CASSLFSTEAFF. CDR3 sequence (DNA): TGTGCCAGCAGCTTATTCAGTACTGAAGCTTTCTTT.

In DNA, the CDR3 is TGTGCCAGCAGCTTGGCATCCAGTTTGGGCGGCTACACCTTC. Translation gives CASSLASSLGGYTF. This chain uses TRBV5-6 with TRBJ1-2; D unclear. V gave up 0 bases and J gave up 8 bases, with 14 bases separating them. The CDR3 extends over 14 amino acids. From germline, CDR1 is SGHDT and CDR2 YYEEEE.

The chain has TRBV7-6 and TRBJ2-1; tentatively, D is TRBD1 (6 bases). The V gene's germline CDR1 is SGHVS and CDR2 FNYEAQ. The V gene lost 2 bases and the J gene lost 0 bases, with 11 bases spanning the gap. This CDR3 region has 16 residues. The CDR3 protein is CASSLLDSSSYNEQFF. The CDR3 bases are TGTGCCAGCAGCTTACTGGACAGTAGCTCCTACAATGAGCAGTTCTTC.

Remarks on this clone: A junction boundary mismatches the germline segment, possibly from a read error. J is TRBJ2-7 and V is TRBV4-1; 9 bases agree with TRBD1. The germline V gene has CDR1 MGHRA and CDR2 YSYEKL. This CDR3 comprises 15 residues. The CDR3 loop reads CASRSPGQGSSEQYF. CDR3 in DNA: TGCGCCAGCAGGTCCCCGGGACAGGGATCCTCCGAGCAGTACTTC.

The gene calls are TRBV4-1 and TRBJ2-5; tentative D call: TRBD1 (6 bases). The V and J ends lost 4 bases and 1 base respectively, with 22 bases between them. From germline, CDR1 is MGHRA and CDR2 YSYEKL. The CDR3 consists of 18 residues. CDR3 protein: CASSPLPGHRPPQETQYF. The CDR3 nucleotides read TGCGCCAGCAGCCCCCTCCCGGGACACCGACCCCCCCAAGAGACCCAGTACTTC.

The rearrangement uses TRBV7-8 and TRBJ2-7; unclear D gene. V was shortened by 2 bases and J by 0 bases, with 17 bases between the two germline ends. Germline V gives CDR1 SGHVS, CDR2 FQNEAQ. The CDR3 totals 17 residues. The CDR3 is CASSLKAGRSPSYEQYF. CDR3 DNA: TGTGCCAGCAGCTTAAAGGCCGGAAGGAGTCCCTCCTACGAGCAGTACTTC.

The chain has TRBV9 and TRBJ1-4; 7 positions agree with TRBD1. The V segment lost 3 bases and the J segment 8 bases; nucleotides outside the gene matches: 7. This CDR3 has 14 amino acids. Germline V gene lookup returns CDR1 SGDLS and CDR2 YYNGEE. For the CDR3, the DNA is TGTGCCAGCAGCGCCAGACAGGGTGGAGAAAAACTGTTTTTT. It encodes CASSARQGGEKLFF.

The V call is TRBV6-1, the J call TRBJ1-2; D ambiguous. V was clipped by 4 bases and J by 4 bases, with 13 bases between them. The CDR3 is made up of 14 amino acids. The germline V gene encodes CDR1 MNHNS and CDR2 SASEGT. CDR3 DNA: TGTGCCAGCAGTGCCTTGATGGGAGGCTATGGCTACACCTTC. Protein product: CASSALMGGYGYTF.

The V call is TRBV4-1, the J call TRBJ1-1; 7 bases fit TRBD1. The CDR3 spans 16 residues. V gave up 0 bases and J gave up 7 bases; unmatched junction bases: 11. Per germline, CDR1 MGHRA and CDR2 YSYEKL. The CDR3 DNA reads TGCGCCAGCAGCCAAGATGGGGTCGGGACAGTCCTTGAAGCTTTCTTT. This encodes CASSQDGVGTVLEAFF.

The J gene is TRBJ2-2, the V gene TRBV14; 9 nucleotides agree with TRBD2. CDR3 length equals 17 residues. The trim removed 0 bases at V and 4 bases at J, leaving 6 bases unmatched. CDR1 and CDR2 (germline): SGHDN, FVKESK. This CDR3 reads CASSQDRGLATTGELFF. Written as DNA, the CDR3 is TGTGCCAGCAGCCAAGATAGGGGACTAGCTACCACCGGGGAGCTGTTTTTT. Full variable domain (rest looked up from reference TRBV14 and TRBJ2-2): EAGVTQFPSHSVIEKGQTVTLRCDPISGHDNLYWYRRVMGKEIKFLLHFVKESKQDESGMPNNRFLAERTGGTYSTLKVQPAELEDSGVYFCASSQDRGLATTGELFFGEGSRLTVL.

The rearrangement links TRBV10-3 to TRBJ2-7, with a possible D match to TRBD2 (5 bases). Germline CDR1 is ENHRY and CDR2 is SYGVKD. CDR3 length equals 14 residues. V was pared by 4 bases and J by 0 bases, with 10 bases between. CDR3 residues: CAISATSGSYEQYF. CDR3 DNA sequence: TGTGCCATCAGTGCCACGAGCGGCTCCTACGAGCAGTACTTC.

The chain recombines TRBV10-3 with TRBJ2-1; a weak D match, TRBD1 (6 bases). V was pared by 6 bases and J by 5 bases, with 8 bases between. The CDR3 sequence is 12 residues long. CDR1 and CDR2 (germline): ENHRY, SYGVKD. The CDR3 DNA reads TGTGCCATCAGCGGACAGAACAATGAGCAGTTCTTC. It specifies CAISGQNNEQFF.

The rearrangement joins TRBV19 to TRBJ1-1, with TRBD1 as a possible D gene (6 bases). This CDR3 has 17 amino acids. Trimming left V 1 base short and J 0 bases short, with 15 bases between. Germline CDR1 and CDR2: LNHDA and SQIVND (reference sequence). The CDR3: CASSIVSRGPVNTEAFF. The CDR3 DNA sequence: TGTGCCAGTAGTATAGTTAGCAGGGGTCCCGTGAACACTGAAGCTTTCTTT.

The V gene is TRBV28, the J gene TRBJ1-5; a possible D gene is TRBD1 (5 bases). Germline V lookup: CDR1 MDHEN, CDR2 SYDVKM. This CDR3 has 17 amino acids. The V gene lost 3 bases and the J gene lost 0 bases, with 15 bases spanning the gap. The CDR3, as DNA: TGTGCCAGCAGTTTCCCCGTGCAGGGCCATAGCAATCAGCCCCAGCATTTT. Protein: CASSFPVQGHSNQPQHF.

The V call is TRBV9, the J call TRBJ1-2; D not resolved. CDR1 and CDR2 from the germline V gene are SGDLS and YYNGEE. This CDR3 contains 13 residues. The ends were cut back, 0 bases at V and 8 bases at J, with 11 bases in the middle. CDR3 sequence reads: CASSVAEPGGYTF. CDR3 DNA: TGTGCCAGCAGCGTAGCTGAGCCGGGGGGCTACACCTTC.

This clone was counted a single time. V gene TRBV27 combines with J gene TRBJ1-1, with D hard to call. CDR3 length equals 14 residues. Deletions cut 6 bases from V and 5 bases from J, with 16 bases between. Germline CDR1 reads MNHEY; CDR2 reads SMNVEV (reference sequence). The CDR3 here is CASRINQVRTEAFF. CDR3 nucleotides: TGTGCCAGCAGAATTAACCAGGTGCGAACTGAAGCTTTCTTT.

This clone was counted once. The chain couples TRBV2 to TRBJ2-5, with TRBD2 matching 11 bases. In germline, CDR1 is SNHLY, CDR2 FYNNEI. V gave up 5 bases and J gave up 3 bases; unmatched junction bases: 5. This CDR3 is 15 amino acids long. CDR3 DNA sequence: TGTGCCAGCAGTCGAAAGACTAGCGGGAAAGAGACCCAGTACTTC. It encodes CASSRKTSGKETQYF. Based on the CDR3 plus reference TRBV2 and TRBJ2-5, the full variable domain is EPEVTQTPSHQVTQMGQEVILRCVPISNHLYFYWYRQILGQKVEFLVSFYNNEISEKSEIFDDQFSVERPDGSNFTLKIRSTKLEDSAMYFCASSRKTSGKETQYFGPGTRLLVL.

This chain connects TRBV15 to TRBJ1-2; perhaps TRBD1 as D (6 bases). The CDR3 runs to 16 residues. Trimming shortened V by 5 bases and J by 6 bases, and 22 bases separated the two germline ends. Germline V gene sequence: CDR1 LNHNV, CDR2 YYDKDF (reference sequence). In DNA, the CDR3 is TGTGCCACCAGCCGATTAGGGGGGGCGCAGGGTGATGGCTACACCTTC. Its protein is CATSRLGGAQGDGYTF.

V and J are TRBV5-5 and TRBJ2-7; 15 positions match TRBD2. Germline trimming cut 4 bases from V and 3 bases from J; bases unmatched to any gene: 2. The CDR3 is made up of 15 amino acids. Germline assignment: CDR1 SGHKS and CDR2 YYEKEE (reference sequence). This CDR3 reads CASSGGLAGGYEQYF. Written as DNA, the CDR3 is TGTGCCAGCAGCGGGGGACTAGCGGGGGGCTACGAGCAGTACTTC.

The rearrangement uses TRBV11-3 and TRBJ2-3, with a tentative D call TRBD2 (7 bases). V was clipped by 5 bases and J by 1 base, with 13 bases between them. The CDR3 is made up of 15 amino acids. Germline lookup yields CDR1 SGHNT and CDR2 YENEEA. This CDR3 reads CASSPGGPRTDTQYF. CDR3 nucleotide sequence: TGTGCCAGCAGCCCCGGGGGGCCCCGCACAGATACGCAGTATTTT.